The entry below gives a single T cell receptor (beta chain) sequence along with its context. The sample originates from a study of blood T cell repertoires in COVID-19. Overall study context: Both acute and convalescent COVID-19 samples were obtained from the United States, Italy and Spain. In each case, the material was cDNA or gDNA derived from T cells, B-cell-depleted T cells, or PBMCs.

As handled by the study authors: Amplifying reference gene primers gave estimates of nucleated cell counts. The assay was immunoSEQ multiplex PCR, and TCRdb's table has in-frame clones only and misses some. V and J calls and clone size are as listed in that table; D and trimming were resolved from the DNA. The repertoire holds under 300,000 clones, with roughly 84% as singletons. Participants came from some 23 US areas, aged about 18 to 100 years. Sample: PBMCs or T cells enriched from blood (not recorded which). This sequence originates from a man aged 45-60 years who had recovered from COVID-19.

CDR3 DNA sequence: TGTGCCATCAGTGGCAACCAGCGGGAGGGGCAGTTCTTC. As protein: CAISGNQREGQFF. This sequence joins TRBV10-3 and TRBJ2-1, with TRBD2 matching over 10 bases. Losses at the gene ends were 4 bases for V and 12 bases for J; bases not matched to a gene: 6. The CDR3 loop spans 13 amino acids. The V gene's germline CDR1 is ENHRY and CDR2 SYGVKD.